Following are 20 T cell receptor beta chains from one sample sequenced in a study of blood T cell repertoires in COVID-19 (dated by TCRdb to 2018 to 2020). Libraries came from the immunoSEQ multiplex PCR assay. Sourced from immuneACCESS, this table was stored by TCRdb with only in-frame sequences that have V and J called. A share of the clones is absent; for the studies checked, an unresolved V gene accounts for under half, and the remainder has no known explanation. A total of 150,000 to 200,000 clones appear in this sample, around 84% of them only once. Of the sample, more than 12% falls within the top ten clones. The sequenced sample consisted of peripheral blood. Every receptor here comes from a woman in her 70s with COVID-19, enrolled during active disease.

The CDR3 region is CASSGTGQETQYF. CDR3 nucleotide sequence: TGTGCCAGTAGCGGAACGGGACAAGAGACCCAGTACTTC. The genes are TRBV19 and TRBJ2-5, with D possibly TRBD2 on 5 matching bases. The CDR3 is 13 residues long. Germline-derived CDR1 and CDR2 are LNHDA and SQIVND (reference sequence). V was trimmed by 6 bases and J by 2 bases, leaving 10 bases between them.

The V gene is TRBV7-2, the J gene TRBJ1-1; D is perhaps TRBD1 (5 bases). CDR3 length: 15 amino acids. Germline CDR1 and CDR2: SGHTA and FQGNSA. Trimming removed 11 bases from V and 8 bases from J, with 27 bases in between. CDR3 region: CAGGGIAKATSEAFF. DNA for the CDR3: TGTGCCGGCGGGGGGATCGCGAAAGCCACTTCAGAAGCTTTCTTT.

About this clone: Other DNA sequences in this specimen translate into the identical CDR3. The gene calls are TRBV28 and TRBJ1-5, with a tentative D call TRBD1 (6 bases). The CDR3 runs to 12 residues. Germline CDR1 reads MDHEN; CDR2 reads SYDVKM. Deletions cut 6 bases from V and 6 bases from J, with 9 bases between. CDR3 in DNA: TGTGCCAGCAGGCAGGGGACTCAGCCCCAGCATTTT. Its protein is CASRQGTQPQHF.

This rearrangement joins TRBV5-1 to TRBJ1-1; tentative D call: TRBD1 (5 bases). The CDR3 is made up of 15 amino acids. V gave up 4 bases and J gave up 6 bases, with 19 bases separating them. Germline V gene sequence: CDR1 SGHRS, CDR2 YFSETQ. DNA of the CDR3: TGCGCCAGCAGCCCCAGGGTGGAGGGATCCCCTGAAGCTTTCTTT. Amino acids: CASSPRVEGSPEAFF.

This sequence joins TRBV5-4 and TRBJ2-5; 10 bases align to TRBD2. V lost 9 bases and J lost 4; bases outside the gene matches: 6. Germline-derived CDR1 and CDR2 are SGHNT and YYREEE (reference sequence). This CDR3 region has 13 residues. The CDR3 here is CATGLAGVETQYF. The CDR3 nucleotides read TGTGCCACTGGGCTAGCGGGGGTAGAGACCCAGTACTTC.

The rearrangement uses TRBV5-4 and TRBJ1-2; 8 nucleotides match TRBD1. Per germline, CDR1 SGHNT and CDR2 YYREEE (reference sequence). The CDR3 consists of 13 residues. V lost 3 bases and J lost 7; bases outside the gene matches: 5. In nucleotides, the CDR3 is TGTGCCAGCAGCTCACAGGGGGAAGGTGGCTACACCTTC. Residues: CASSSQGEGGYTF.

The chain has TRBV5-5 and TRBJ1-5; D unclear. Trimming shortened V by 2 bases and J by 5 bases, and 14 bases separated the two germline ends. The CDR3 covers 15 residues. Germline CDR1 reads SGHKS; CDR2 reads YYEKEE (reference sequence). The CDR3 loop is CASSLWWSRDQPQHF. The DNA of the CDR3 is TGTGCCAGCAGCTTATGGTGGTCTCGGGATCAGCCCCAGCATTTT.

V and J are TRBV6-4 and TRBJ1-6, with D possibly being TRBD1 (5 bases). The V end lost 6 bases, the J end lost 8 bases, and 14 bases lay between the germline ends. CDR1 MRHNA and CDR2 SNTAGT come from the germline V gene. The CDR3 runs 14 residues. This chain's CDR3 is CASSPGGGDSPLHF. For the CDR3, the DNA is TGTGCCAGCAGCCCAGGCGGGGGGGATTCACCCCTCCACTTT.

The chain carries TRBV5-5 and TRBJ1-1; no reliable D call. The CDR3 covers 12 residues. V was shortened by 4 bases and J by 7 bases, with 11 bases between the two germline ends. The germline gives CDR1 SGHKS, CDR2 YYEKEE (reference sequence). CDR3 nucleotides: TGTGCCAGCAGCGGCGGGTCGCTTGAAGCTTTCTTT. This codes for CASSGGSLEAFF.

The chain is built from TRBV9 and TRBJ2-3, with TRBD2 identical over 9 bases. The germline V gene has CDR1 SGDLS and CDR2 YYNGEE. V lost 4 bases and J lost 4; bases outside the gene matches: 4. The CDR3 extends over 14 amino acids. The CDR3, as DNA: TGTGCCAGCAGCTCGGGACTAGCAGCAGATACGCAGTATTTT. It encodes CASSSGLAADTQYF.

The chain carries TRBV5-1 and TRBJ1-1, with a possible D match to TRBD1 (5 bases). CDR1 SGHRS and CDR2 YFSETQ come from the germline V gene. V dropped 7 bases and J dropped 3 bases, with 19 bases sitting between them. The CDR3 runs to 15 residues. CDR3 bases: TGCGCCAGCGGTAGGGGTGAGGAGTGGGACACTGAAGCTTTCTTT. Its protein is CASGRGEEWDTEAFF.

Written as DNA, the CDR3 is TGTGCCAGCAGTCCTAGCGGTAGCTCCTACGAGCAGTACTTC. Translated: CASSPSGSSYEQYF. The chain joins TRBV7-2 to TRBJ2-7; 7 bases map to TRBD2. There are 14 residues in the CDR3. The ends lost 6 bases at V and 0 bases at J; junction bases unmatched: 5. The germline CDR1 and CDR2 sequences are SGHTA and FQGNSA.

The chain links TRBV2 to TRBJ2-1, with 11 bases that match TRBD2. V lost 3 bases and J lost 10; bases outside the gene matches: 8. The CDR3 totals 15 residues. CDR1 is SNHLY and CDR2 is FYNNEI in the germline V gene. The DNA of the CDR3 is TGTGCCAGCAGTGATGTGGGACTAGCGGACAGGGAGCAGTTCTTC. It yields the protein CASSDVGLADREQFF.

This sequence joins TRBV2 and TRBJ2-2, with TRBD2 matching over 7 bases. The CDR3 is 13 residues long. Germline CDR1 SNHLY, CDR2 FYNNEI. V trimming: 7 bases; J trimming: 4 bases; junction bases outside the gene matches: 3. The CDR3 sequence is CASNGRATGELFF. Written as DNA, the CDR3 is TGTGCCAGCAATGGGAGGGCCACCGGGGAGCTGTTTTTT.

This rearrangement joins TRBV27 to TRBJ1-6, with D unresolved. Germline-derived CDR1 and CDR2 are MNHEY and SMNVEV (reference sequence). CDR3 length: 13 residues. Trimming stripped 5 bases from V and 8 bases from J, with 10 bases between. CDR3 coding DNA: TGTGCCAGCAGTACTAAGACTTATTCACCCCTCCACTTT. Translated: CASSTKTYSPLHF.

V and J are TRBV19 and TRBJ1-5; 7 bases agree with TRBD1. With V trimmed by 5 bases and J by 11 bases, 9 bases remained unmatched. The germline CDR1 and CDR2 sequences are LNHDA and SQIVND (reference sequence). The CDR3 is 13 residues long. CDR3 in amino acids: CASSADRTETQHF. As DNA, the CDR3 is TGTGCCAGTAGTGCGGACAGGACAGAGACCCAGCATTTT. The full variable domain, completed using reference TRBV19 and TRBJ1-5, is DGGITQSPKYLFRKEGQNVTLSCEQNLNHDAMYWYRQDPGQGLRLIYYSQIVNDFQKGDIAEGYSVSREKKESFPLTVTSAQKNPTAFYLCASSADRTETQHFGDGTRLSIL.

The chain carries TRBV28 and TRBJ2-1; TRBD2 is a possible D gene (6 bases). V gave up 5 bases and J gave up 9 bases, with 17 bases separating them. This CDR3 is built from 14 residues. Germline lookup yields CDR1 MDHEN and CDR2 SYDVKM. CDR3 DNA sequence: TGTGCCAGCAGTCTAAGACTAGGGCCCAGTGAGCAGTTCTTC. Its protein product is CASSLRLGPSEQFF.

The chain recombines TRBV5-1 with TRBJ2-2; 9 bases are a match to TRBD1. The germline gives CDR1 SGHRS, CDR2 YFSETQ. J gave up 6 bases and V 0 bases, and 3 bases lay outside the gene matches. CDR3 length: 15 amino acids. The DNA for the CDR3 is TGCGCCAGCAGCTTGGAACAGGGGGCGGCCGGGGAGCTGTTTTTT. Its translation is CASSLEQGAAGELFF. Full variable domain (rest looked up from reference TRBV5-1 and TRBJ2-2): KAGVTQTPRYLIKTRGQQVTLSCSPISGHRSVSWYQQTPGQGLQFLFEYFSETQRNKGNFPGRFSGRQFSNSRSEMNVSTLELGDSALYLCASSLEQGAAGELFFGEGSRLTVL.

The V gene is TRBV2, the J gene TRBJ1-2; 9 nucleotides match TRBD1. Germline CDR1 and CDR2: SNHLY and FYNNEI. The V gene end was trimmed by 5 bases and the J gene end by 11 bases; junction bases not matched to a gene: 15. This CDR3 region has 15 residues. The CDR3 DNA reads as TGTGCCAGCAGTCAGCAGGGACAGGGTCCTCTAAGTTACACCTTC. Its protein is CASSQQGQGPLSYTF.

The chain couples TRBV6-1 to TRBJ1-6; the match to TRBD1 covers 7 bases. V lost 4 bases, J lost 7 bases, and 10 bases stayed unmatched. The germline V gene has CDR1 MNHNS and CDR2 SASEGT. There are 16 residues in the CDR3. CDR3 nucleotide sequence: TGTGCCAGCAGTGCGTCCCCAGGGGGATGGAATTCACCCCTCCACTTT. It yields the protein CASSASPGGWNSPLHF.